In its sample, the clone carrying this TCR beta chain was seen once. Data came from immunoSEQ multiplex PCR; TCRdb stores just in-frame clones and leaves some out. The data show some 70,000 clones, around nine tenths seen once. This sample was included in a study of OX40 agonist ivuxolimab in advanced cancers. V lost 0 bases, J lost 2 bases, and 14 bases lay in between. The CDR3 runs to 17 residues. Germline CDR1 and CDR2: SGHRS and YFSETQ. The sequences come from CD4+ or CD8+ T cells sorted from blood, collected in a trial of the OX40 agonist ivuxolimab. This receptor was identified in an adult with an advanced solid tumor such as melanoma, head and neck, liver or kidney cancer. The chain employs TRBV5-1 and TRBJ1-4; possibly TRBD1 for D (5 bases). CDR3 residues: CASSLGGTTGTNEKLFF. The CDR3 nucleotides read TGCGCCAGCAGCTTGGGTGGGACTACGGGTACTAATGAAAAACTGTTTTTT.